This note documents a single TCR beta chain sequence. These data are taken from a study of T cell responses to AZD1222 COVID-19 vaccine. V was clipped by 6 bases and J by 0 bases, with 5 bases between them. This CDR3 contains 12 residues. Germline-derived CDR1 and CDR2 are LGHDT and YNNKEL (reference sequence). Sequencing was performed with immunoSEQ multiplex PCR; in TCRdb, only in-frame clones are kept and a portion is missing. The sample has some 74,000 clones, around nine tenths seen once; the top ten hold roughly 1.2%. The chain links TRBV3-1 (or the pseudogene TRBV3-2) to TRBJ1-1, with D unclear. This specimen consisted of peripheral blood, obtained 28 days after the second AZD1222 dose. This receptor was taken from an adult who received the AZD1222 COVID-19 vaccine. DNA of the CDR3: TGTGCCAGCAGGAACATGAACACTGAAGCTTTCTTT. Its translation: CASRNMNTEAFF.